The clone carrying this TCR beta chain was found a few times. Profiling relied on immunoSEQ multiplex PCR, and the TCRdb table lists in-frame clones only, not all of them. Here the sample spans approximately 210,000 clones, roughly 90% being singletons. The sample is drawn from a study of blood T cell repertoires in COVID-19. This CDR3 has 16 amino acids. The germline V gene encodes CDR1 SEHNR and CDR2 FQNEAQ (reference sequence). Trimming cost V 6 bases and J 2 bases, with 20 bases left between them. The sequencing input was peripheral blood. This sequence was found in a man aged 25-40 years who had recovered from COVID-19. The chain has TRBV7-9 and TRBJ2-7; weak D call: TRBD2 (5 bases). The CDR3 spells CASSPIRGVQPYEQYF. The CDR3 DNA sequence: TGTGCCAGCAGTCCTATCCGGGGAGTTCAACCCTACGAGCAGTACTTC.